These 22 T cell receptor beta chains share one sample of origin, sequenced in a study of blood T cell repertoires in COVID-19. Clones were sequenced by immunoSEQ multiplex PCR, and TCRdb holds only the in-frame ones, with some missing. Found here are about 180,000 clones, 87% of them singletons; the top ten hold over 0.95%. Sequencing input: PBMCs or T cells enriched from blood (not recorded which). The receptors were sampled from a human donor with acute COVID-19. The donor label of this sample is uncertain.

The CDR3 here is CSLWGRDGYTF. The CDR3 DNA sequence: TGCAGCTTGTGGGGGAGGGATGGCTACACCTTC. The rearrangement uses TRBV29-1 and TRBJ1-2, with D maybe TRBD1 (5 bases). Trimming shortened V by 8 bases and J by 6 bases, and 13 bases separated the two germline ends. Germline CDR1 and CDR2: SQVTM and ANQGSEA. CDR3 length: 11 residues.

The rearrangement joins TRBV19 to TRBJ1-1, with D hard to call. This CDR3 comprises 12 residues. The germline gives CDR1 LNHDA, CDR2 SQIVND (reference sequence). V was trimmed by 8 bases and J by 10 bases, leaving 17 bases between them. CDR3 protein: CASLSRGFGAFF. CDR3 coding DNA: TGTGCCAGTCTCAGCCGGGGATTTGGAGCTTTCTTT. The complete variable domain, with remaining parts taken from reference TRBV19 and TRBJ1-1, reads DGGITQSPKYLFRKEGQNVTLSCEQNLNHDAMYWYRQDPGQGLRLIYYSQIVNDFQKGDIAEGYSVSREKKESFPLTVTSAQKNPTAFYLCASLSRGFGAFFGQGTRLTVV.

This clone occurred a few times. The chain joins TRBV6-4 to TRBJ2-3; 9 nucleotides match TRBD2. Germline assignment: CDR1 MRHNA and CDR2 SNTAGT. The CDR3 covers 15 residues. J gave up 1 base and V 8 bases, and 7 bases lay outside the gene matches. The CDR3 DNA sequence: TGTGCCAGCGATGCGGGGGGGCCGGGCACAGATACGCAGTATTTT. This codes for CASDAGGPGTDTQYF.

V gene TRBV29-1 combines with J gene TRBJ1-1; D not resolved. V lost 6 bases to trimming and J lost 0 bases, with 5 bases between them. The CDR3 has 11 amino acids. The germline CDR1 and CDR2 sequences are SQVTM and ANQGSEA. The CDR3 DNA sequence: TGCAGCGTAATTATGAACACTGAAGCTTTCTTT. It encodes CSVIMNTEAFF.

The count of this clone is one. In nucleotides, the CDR3 is TGTGCCAGCTCACCACCCCACGGGATTACTGAAGCTTTCTTT. Protein product: CASSPPHGITEAFF. This sequence joins TRBV18 and TRBJ1-1; D is undetermined. Germline loops: CDR1 KGHSH, CDR2 LQKENI. Trimming pared 0 bases from V and 5 bases from J, leaving 10 bases between. The CDR3 consists of 14 residues. The full variable domain, its missing parts supplied by reference TRBV18 and TRBJ1-1, is NAGVMQNPRHLVRRRGQEARLRCSPMKGHSHVYWYRQLPEEGLKFMVYLQKENIIDESGMPKERFSAEFPKEGPSILRIQQVVRGDSAAYFCASSPPHGITEAFFGQGTRLTVV.

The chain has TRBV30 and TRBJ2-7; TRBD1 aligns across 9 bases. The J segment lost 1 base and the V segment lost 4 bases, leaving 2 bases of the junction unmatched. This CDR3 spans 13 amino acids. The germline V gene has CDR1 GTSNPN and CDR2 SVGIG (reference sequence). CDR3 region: CAWTGTGSYEQYF. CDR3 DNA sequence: TGTGCCTGGACCGGGACAGGGTCCTACGAGCAGTACTTC.

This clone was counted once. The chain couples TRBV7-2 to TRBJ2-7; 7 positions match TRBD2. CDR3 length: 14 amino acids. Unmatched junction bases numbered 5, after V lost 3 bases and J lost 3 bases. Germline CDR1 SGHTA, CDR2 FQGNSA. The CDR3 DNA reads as TGTGCCAGCAGCTTTCTTGCGGGGGACTACGAGCAGTACTTC. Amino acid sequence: CASSFLAGDYEQYF.

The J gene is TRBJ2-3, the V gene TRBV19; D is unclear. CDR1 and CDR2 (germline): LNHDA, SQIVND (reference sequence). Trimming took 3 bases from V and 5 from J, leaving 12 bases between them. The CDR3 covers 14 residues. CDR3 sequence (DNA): TGTGCCAGTAGTATCTCCCCTCAGGTAGATACGCAGTATTTT. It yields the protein CASSISPQVDTQYF.

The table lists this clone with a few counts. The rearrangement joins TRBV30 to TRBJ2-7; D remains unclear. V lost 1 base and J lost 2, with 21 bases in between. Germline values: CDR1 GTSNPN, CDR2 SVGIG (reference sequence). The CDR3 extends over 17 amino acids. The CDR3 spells CAWSGRLFSRSTYEQYF. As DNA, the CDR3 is TGTGCCTGGAGTGGCCGCCTTTTCTCACGGTCCACCTACGAGCAGTACTTC.

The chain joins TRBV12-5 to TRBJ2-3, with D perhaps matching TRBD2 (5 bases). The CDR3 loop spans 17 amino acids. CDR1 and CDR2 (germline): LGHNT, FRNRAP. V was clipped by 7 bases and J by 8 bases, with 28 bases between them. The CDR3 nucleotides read TGTGCTAGTGCCCCCTCTCCCCTAAAGCTTAGCGTGGGTACGCAGTATTTT. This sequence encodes CASAPSPLKLSVGTQYF.

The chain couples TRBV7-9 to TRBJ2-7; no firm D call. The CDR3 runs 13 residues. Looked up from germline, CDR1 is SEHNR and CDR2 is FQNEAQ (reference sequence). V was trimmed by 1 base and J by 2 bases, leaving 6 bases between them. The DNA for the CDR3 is TGTGCCAGCAGCTTAGGCTACCCCTACGAGCAGTACTTC. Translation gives CASSLGYPYEQYF.

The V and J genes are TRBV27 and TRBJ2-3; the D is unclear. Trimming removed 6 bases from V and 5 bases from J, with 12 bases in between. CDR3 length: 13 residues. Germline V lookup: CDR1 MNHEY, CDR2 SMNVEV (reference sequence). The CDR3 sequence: CASSPGLGDTQYF. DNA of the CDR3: TGTGCCAGCAGCCCCGGGTTGGGAGATACGCAGTATTTT.

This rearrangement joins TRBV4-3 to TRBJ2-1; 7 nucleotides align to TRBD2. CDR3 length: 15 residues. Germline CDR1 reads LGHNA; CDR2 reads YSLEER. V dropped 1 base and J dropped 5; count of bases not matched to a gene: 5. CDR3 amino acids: CASSQVSGVNNEQFF. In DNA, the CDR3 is TGCGCCAGCAGCCAAGTGAGCGGGGTCAACAATGAGCAGTTCTTC.

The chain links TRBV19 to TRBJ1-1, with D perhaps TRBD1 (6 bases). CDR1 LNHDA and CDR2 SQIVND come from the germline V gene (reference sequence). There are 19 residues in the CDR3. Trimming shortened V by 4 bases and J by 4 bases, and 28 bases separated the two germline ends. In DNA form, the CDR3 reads TGTGCCAGTAGTACCCTTGTCGAGCAGGGGTCTCGGGGGGGCACTGAAGCTTTCTTT. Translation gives CASSTLVEQGSRGGTEAFF.

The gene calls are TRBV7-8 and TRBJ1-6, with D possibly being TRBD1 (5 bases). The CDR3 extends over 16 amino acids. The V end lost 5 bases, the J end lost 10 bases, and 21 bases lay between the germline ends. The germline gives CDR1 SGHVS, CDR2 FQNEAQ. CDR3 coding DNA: TGTGCCAGCAGCCCAAAGATTGACAGTGTCGGATCACCCCTCCACTTT. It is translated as CASSPKIDSVGSPLHF.

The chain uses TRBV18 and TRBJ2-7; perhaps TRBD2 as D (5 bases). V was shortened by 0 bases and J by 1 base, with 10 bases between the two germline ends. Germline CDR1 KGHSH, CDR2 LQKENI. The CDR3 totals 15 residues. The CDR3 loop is CASSPPSGSSYEQYF. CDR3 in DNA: TGTGCCAGCTCACCACCCTCGGGATCATCCTACGAGCAGTACTTC. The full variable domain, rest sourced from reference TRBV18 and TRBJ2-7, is NAGVMQNPRHLVRRRGQEARLRCSPMKGHSHVYWYRQLPEEGLKFMVYLQKENIIDESGMPKERFSAEFPKEGPSILRIQQVVRGDSAAYFCASSPPSGSSYEQYFGPGTRLTVT.

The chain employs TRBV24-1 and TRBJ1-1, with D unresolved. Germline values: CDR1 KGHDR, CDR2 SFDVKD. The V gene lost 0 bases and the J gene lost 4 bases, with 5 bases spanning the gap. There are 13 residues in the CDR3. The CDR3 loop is CATSDLQATEAFF. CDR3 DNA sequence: TGTGCCACCAGTGATTTGCAAGCCACTGAAGCTTTCTTT.

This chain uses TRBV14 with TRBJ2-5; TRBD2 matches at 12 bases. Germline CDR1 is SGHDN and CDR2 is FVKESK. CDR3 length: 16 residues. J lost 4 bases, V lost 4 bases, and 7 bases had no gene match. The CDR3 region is CASSPGTSGRGETQYF. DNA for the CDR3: TGTGCCAGCAGCCCCGGGACTAGCGGGCGGGGAGAGACCCAGTACTTC.

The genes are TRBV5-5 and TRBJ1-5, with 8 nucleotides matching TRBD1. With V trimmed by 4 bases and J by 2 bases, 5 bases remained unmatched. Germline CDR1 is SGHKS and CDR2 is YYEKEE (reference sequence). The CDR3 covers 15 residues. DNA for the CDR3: TGTGCCAGCAGCCCGGACAGGGCCGGCAATCAGCCCCAGCATTTT. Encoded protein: CASSPDRAGNQPQHF.

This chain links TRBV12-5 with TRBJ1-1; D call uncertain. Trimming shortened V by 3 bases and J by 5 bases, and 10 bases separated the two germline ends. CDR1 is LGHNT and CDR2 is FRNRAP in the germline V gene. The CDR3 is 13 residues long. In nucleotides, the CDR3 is TGTGCTAGTGGTTTAGTAGAGGAGACTGAAGCTTTCTTT. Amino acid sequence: CASGLVEETEAFF.

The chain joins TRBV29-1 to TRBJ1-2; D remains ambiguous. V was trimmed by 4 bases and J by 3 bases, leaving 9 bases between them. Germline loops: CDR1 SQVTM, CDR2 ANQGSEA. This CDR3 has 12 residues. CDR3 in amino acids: CSVAVNYYGYTF. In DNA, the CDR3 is TGCAGCGTTGCGGTGAACTACTATGGCTACACCTTC.

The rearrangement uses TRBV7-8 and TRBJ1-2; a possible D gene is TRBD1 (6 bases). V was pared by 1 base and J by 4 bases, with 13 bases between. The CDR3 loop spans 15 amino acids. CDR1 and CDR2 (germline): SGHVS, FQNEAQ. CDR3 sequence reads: CASSLGFTGSYGYTF. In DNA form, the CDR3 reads TGTGCCAGCAGCTTAGGGTTCACAGGGTCCTATGGCTACACCTTC.